This T cell receptor (beta chain) is from a study of post-analysis software for immune sequencing data. Trimming removed 3 bases from V and 8 bases from J, with 17 bases in between. CDR3 length: 15 amino acids. Libraries were made from TCR beta cDNA, and they carried unique molecular identifiers. MiXCR, run by TCRdb on the PCR reads, gives a single entry per CDR3 protein. Of around 700,000 distinct CDR3 sequences in the sample, approximately 60% were seen once. A remark on this clonotype: Its specificity is not known.

Study observations and caveats: Relative to controls, patients had 4 or 5 TRBV segments at higher frequency, with TRBV5-6, TRBV5-1 and TRBV20-1 among these.

This chain links TRBV12-3 or TRBV12-4 with TRBJ2-1, with D maybe TRBD2 (7 bases). The receptor's source is a girl aged 2 to 9 with multiple sclerosis. The sample comprised blood. The chain's CDR3 is CASSFRGASVYEQFF. As DNA, the CDR3 is TGTGCCAGCAGTTTCCGGGGGGCGAGTGTCTATGAGCAGTTCTTC.